One sample yielded the 18 T cell receptor beta chains listed below, sequenced in a study of vaccination effects on CD4 cells after COVID-19. Clones were read by immunoSEQ multiplex PCR, and TCRdb kept only the in-frame ones, dropping some. Of approximately 38,000 clones in the sample, approximately 70% were seen once. Following 10 days of culture, CD4+ T cells were isolated. Participants received two doses of either the BNT162b2 or mRNA-1273 vaccine. These TCRs are of unknown antigen specificity. The material sequenced was CD4+ T cells from PBMCs cultured without peptide, taken after COVID-19 vaccination. The receptors originated from a human donor who received a COVID-19 vaccine.

The CDR3, as DNA: TGCGCCAGCAGCTTGGCCCTCCAAGGGGGTCGGAATGAGCAGTTCTTC. Protein: CASSLALQGGRNEQFF. The rearrangement links TRBV5-1 to TRBJ2-1; a possible D gene is TRBD1 (6 bases). V lost 0 bases, J lost 7 bases, and 17 bases lay in between. The CDR3 has 16 amino acids. Germline values: CDR1 SGHRS, CDR2 YFSETQ.

The chain carries TRBV4-1 and TRBJ2-3; D remains unclear. Germline V gene lookup returns CDR1 MGHRA and CDR2 YSYEKL. The CDR3 sequence is 18 residues long. V lost 1 base and J lost 2, with 19 bases in between. The CDR3 here is CASSQGDRFRVPTDTQYF. CDR3 DNA: TGCGCCAGCAGCCAAGGTGATCGGTTTAGAGTCCCCACAGATACGCAGTATTTT.

The gene calls are TRBV7-8 and TRBJ1-1; 8 bases agree with TRBD1. The CDR3 consists of 15 residues. Germline loops: CDR1 SGHVS, CDR2 FQNEAQ. Trimming at V came to 5 bases and at J to 5 bases, leaving 10 bases not matched to a gene. The CDR3 bases are TGTGCCAGCAGCCGTAATCAGGGGGCTGGGACTGAAGCTTTCTTT. This gives the protein CASSRNQGAGTEAFF.

The V gene is TRBV19, the J gene TRBJ2-3; D may correspond to TRBD1 or TRBD2 (6 bases each). Looked up from germline, CDR1 is LNHDA and CDR2 is SQIVND (reference sequence). V dropped 3 bases and J dropped 4 bases, with 11 bases sitting between them. The CDR3 sequence is 14 residues long. In nucleotides, the CDR3 is TGTGCCAGTAGTATCGGGGGCAGCGCAGATACGCAGTATTTT. It codes for CASSIGGSADTQYF.

The rearrangement links TRBV3-1 (or the pseudogene TRBV3-2) to TRBJ2-5; possibly TRBD2 for D (6 bases). Germline V gene lookup returns CDR1 LGHDT and CDR2 YNNKEL (reference sequence). V was pared by 0 bases and J by 4 bases, with 21 bases between. The CDR3 loop spans 18 amino acids. The DNA for the CDR3 is TGTGCCAGCAGCCAAGATGCGAGGAGACTAGGTGGGTCAGAGACCCAGTACTTC. This gives the protein CASSQDARRLGGSETQYF.

The rearrangement uses TRBV5-1 and TRBJ2-1; D is undetermined. The ends were cut back, 0 bases at V and 5 bases at J, with 6 bases in the middle. Germline V gene lookup returns CDR1 SGHRS and CDR2 YFSETQ. The CDR3 length is 13 residues. The CDR3 region has the DNA TGCGCCAGCAGCTTGGGATTGGACAATGAGCAGTTCTTC. Its protein is CASSLGLDNEQFF.

The chain couples TRBV6-9 to TRBJ2-5; the D gene is possibly TRBD2 (5 bases). The germline gives CDR1 MNHGY, CDR2 SVAAGI. This CDR3 region has 15 residues. V was pared by 3 bases and J by 5 bases, with 16 bases between. The CDR3 protein is CASSYAIGSEETQYF. Written as DNA, the CDR3 is TGTGCCAGCAGTTACGCAATTGGTAGCGAGGAGACCCAGTACTTC.

The table lists this clone with a few counts. The chain has TRBV11-2 and TRBJ1-1; TRBD1 might be the D (5 bases). V was shortened by 5 bases and J by 0 bases, with 16 bases between the two germline ends. Germline CDR1 is SGHAT and CDR2 is FQNNGV. The CDR3 totals 16 residues. This CDR3 reads CASSPTTGLMNTEAFF. The CDR3 DNA sequence: TGTGCCAGCAGCCCTACCACAGGACTCATGAACACTGAAGCTTTCTTT.

The chain recombines TRBV7-9 with TRBJ1-2; D unresolved. V was clipped by 0 bases and J by 2 bases, with 7 bases between them. The CDR3 runs to 14 residues. Per germline, CDR1 SEHNR and CDR2 FQNEAQ (reference sequence). The CDR3 nucleotides read TGTGCCAGCAGCTTAGCATCCGGGAACTATGGCTACACCTTC. It codes for CASSLASGNYGYTF.

The chain has TRBV18 and TRBJ2-7; no definite D call. V dropped 0 bases and J dropped 6 bases, with 9 bases sitting between them. Germline CDR1 and CDR2: KGHSH and LQKENI. The CDR3 runs to 13 residues. The DNA of the CDR3 is TGTGCCAGCTCACCACCGTCGGTTGGCGAGCAGTACTTC. Translated, it gives CASSPPSVGEQYF.

The chain is built from TRBV7-7 and TRBJ2-5; D is unclear. Germline CDR1 and CDR2: SSHAT and FNYEAQ (reference sequence). This CDR3 has 15 residues. V was shortened by 1 base and J by 0 bases, with 9 bases between the two germline ends. CDR3 in DNA: TGTGCCAGCAGCTTAGGTGGACGGAACCAAGAGACCCAGTACTTC. Protein product: CASSLGGRNQETQYF.

V usage is TRBV9 and J usage is TRBJ2-7, with D possibly being TRBD1 (6 bases). This CDR3 spans 16 amino acids. V was clipped by 0 bases and J by 2 bases, with 15 bases between them. Germline V gene lookup returns CDR1 SGDLS and CDR2 YYNGEE. The CDR3 DNA reads as TGTGCCAGCAGCGTAGGTGGGGGCTATACGGCCTACGAGCAGTACTTC. Translated: CASSVGGGYTAYEQYF.

Only a few counts were recorded for this clone. DNA of the CDR3: TGTGCCAGCAGCAAGGACGATAAGAGCTCCTATAATTCACCCCTCCACTTT. Its translation: CASSKDDKSSYNSPLHF. The V call is TRBV21-1, the J call TRBJ1-6. TRBV21-1 is a pseudogene. This CDR3 has 17 residues.

By frequency in the sample, this clone is large. The chain uses TRBV21-1 and TRBJ2-5; no DNA check was done on the table's D call, TRBD2. TRBV21-1 is flagged as a pseudogene. This CDR3 is built from 21 residues. The CDR3 sequence: CASSKELGGVQCQKNQETQYF. The CDR3 region has the DNA TGTGCCAGCAGCAAAGAACTGGGGGGGGTACAGTGCCAGAAAAACCAAGAGACCCAGTACTTC.

The chain links TRBV5-6 to TRBJ1-2; D gene uncertain. The CDR3 has 15 residues. Trimming left V 0 bases short and J 2 bases short, with 11 bases between. Germline CDR1 reads SGHDT; CDR2 reads YYEEEE. The CDR3 DNA is TGTGCCAGCAGCTTGGACATGCGACTAAACTATGGCTACACCTTC. Its translation is CASSLDMRLNYGYTF. The entire variable domain, with the rest obtained from reference TRBV5-6 and TRBJ1-2, is as follows: DAGVTQSPTHLIKTRGQQVTLRCSPKSGHDTVSWYQQALGQGPQFIFQYYEEEERQRGNFPDRFSGHQFPNYSSELNVNALLLGDSALYLCASSLDMRLNYGYTFGSGTRLTVV.

The chain couples TRBV6-5 to TRBJ2-1; possibly TRBD1 for D (6 bases). In germline, CDR1 is MNHEY, CDR2 SVGAGI. Trimming pared 2 bases from V and 1 base from J, leaving 9 bases between. The CDR3 contains 15 residues. The CDR3, as DNA: TGTGCCAGCAGTTACGAACAGGGTTCCTACAATGAGCAGTTCTTC. It encodes CASSYEQGSYNEQFF.

The chain combines TRBV19 with TRBJ1-6; D might be TRBD1 (5 bases). V was trimmed by 6 bases and J by 6 bases, leaving 18 bases between them. CDR1 and CDR2 from the germline V gene are LNHDA and SQIVND (reference sequence). This CDR3 is 16 amino acids long. The CDR3 DNA sequence: TGTGCCAGTAGCCCTGAAGGGGACGTCTTTAATTCACCCCTCCACTTT. Translating it yields CASSPEGDVFNSPLHF.

The genes are TRBV3-1 (or the pseudogene TRBV3-2) and TRBJ2-5, with unresolved D. CDR1 is LGHDT, CDR2 YNNKEL, per germline (reference sequence). The ends were cut back, 0 bases at V and 3 bases at J, with 8 bases in the middle. The CDR3 extends over 14 amino acids. This CDR3 is CASSQDLWKETQYF. As DNA, the CDR3 is TGTGCCAGCAGCCAAGATCTTTGGAAAGAGACCCAGTACTTC.